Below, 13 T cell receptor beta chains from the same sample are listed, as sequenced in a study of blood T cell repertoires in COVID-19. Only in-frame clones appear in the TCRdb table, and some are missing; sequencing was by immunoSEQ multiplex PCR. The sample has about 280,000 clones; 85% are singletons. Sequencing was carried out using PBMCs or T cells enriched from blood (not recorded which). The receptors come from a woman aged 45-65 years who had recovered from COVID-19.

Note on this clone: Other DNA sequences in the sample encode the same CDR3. CDR3 nucleotide sequence: TGTGCCAGTAGTCCCGGGGGGTCCTACGAGCAGTACTTC. It yields the protein CASSPGGSYEQYF. The V gene is TRBV19, the J gene TRBJ2-7; 7 bases are a match to TRBD2. The CDR3 is 13 residues long. Germline V lookup: CDR1 LNHDA, CDR2 SQIVND (reference sequence). The V gene end was trimmed by 5 bases and the J gene end by 1 base; junction bases not matched to a gene: 2.

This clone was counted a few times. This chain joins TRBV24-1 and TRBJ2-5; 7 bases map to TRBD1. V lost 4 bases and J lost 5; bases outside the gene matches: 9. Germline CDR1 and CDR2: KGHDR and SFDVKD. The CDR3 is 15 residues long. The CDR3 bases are TGTGCCACCAGTGACCCACTGACAGGGTGGGAGACCCAGTACTTC. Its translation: CATSDPLTGWETQYF.

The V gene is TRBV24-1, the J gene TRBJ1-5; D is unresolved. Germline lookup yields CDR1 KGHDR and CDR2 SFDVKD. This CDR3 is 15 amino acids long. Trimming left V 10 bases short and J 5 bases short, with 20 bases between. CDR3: CATGPPEFPDQPQHF. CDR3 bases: TGTGCCACGGGCCCTCCGGAATTCCCCGATCAGCCCCAGCATTTT.

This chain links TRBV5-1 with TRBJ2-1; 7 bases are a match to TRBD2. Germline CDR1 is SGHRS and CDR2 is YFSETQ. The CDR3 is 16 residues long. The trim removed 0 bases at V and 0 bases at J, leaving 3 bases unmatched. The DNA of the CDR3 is TGCGCCAGCAGCTTGGGGAGCGGGGTCTCCTACAATGAGCAGTTCTTC. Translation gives CASSLGSGVSYNEQFF.

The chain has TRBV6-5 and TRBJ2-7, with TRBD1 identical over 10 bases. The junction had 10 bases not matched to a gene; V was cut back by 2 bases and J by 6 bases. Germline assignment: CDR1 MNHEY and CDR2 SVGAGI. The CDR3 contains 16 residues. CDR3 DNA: TGTGCCAGCAGTTACCTCCCGCCGGGACAGGGGATCGAGCAGTACTTC. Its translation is CASSYLPPGQGIEQYF.

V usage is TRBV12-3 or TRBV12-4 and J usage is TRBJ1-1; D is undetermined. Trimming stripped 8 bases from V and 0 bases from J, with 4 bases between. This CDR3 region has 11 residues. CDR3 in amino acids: CASAMNTEAFF. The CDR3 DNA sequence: TGTGCCAGCGCGATGAACACTGAAGCTTTCTTT.

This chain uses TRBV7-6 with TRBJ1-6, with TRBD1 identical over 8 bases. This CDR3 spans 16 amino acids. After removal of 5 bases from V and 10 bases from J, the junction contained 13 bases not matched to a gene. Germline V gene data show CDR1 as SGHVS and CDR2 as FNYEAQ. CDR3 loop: CASSLGQGGSGSPLHF. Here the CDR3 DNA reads TGTGCCAGCAGCCTAGGACAGGGAGGTTCAGGGTCACCCCTCCACTTT. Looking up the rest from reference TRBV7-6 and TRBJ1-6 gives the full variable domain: GAGVSQSPRYKVTKRGQDVALRCDPISGHVSLYWYRQALGQGPEFLTYFNYEAQQDKSGLPNDRFSAERPEGSISTLTIQRTEQRDSAMYRCASSLGQGGSGSPLHFGNGTRLTVT.

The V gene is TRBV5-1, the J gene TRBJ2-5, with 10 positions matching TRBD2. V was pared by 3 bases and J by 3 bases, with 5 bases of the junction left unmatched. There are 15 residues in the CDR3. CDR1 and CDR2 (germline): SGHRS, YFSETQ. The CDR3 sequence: CASSWSGGAEETQYF. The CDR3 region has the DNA TGCGCCAGCAGCTGGAGCGGGGGGGCCGAAGAGACCCAGTACTTC.

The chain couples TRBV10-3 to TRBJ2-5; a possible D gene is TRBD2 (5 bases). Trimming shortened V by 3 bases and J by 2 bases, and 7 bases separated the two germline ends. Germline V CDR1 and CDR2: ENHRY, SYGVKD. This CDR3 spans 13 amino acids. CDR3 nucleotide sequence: TGTGCCATCAGTGACGAGGGACAAGAGACCCAGTACTTC. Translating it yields CAISDEGQETQYF.

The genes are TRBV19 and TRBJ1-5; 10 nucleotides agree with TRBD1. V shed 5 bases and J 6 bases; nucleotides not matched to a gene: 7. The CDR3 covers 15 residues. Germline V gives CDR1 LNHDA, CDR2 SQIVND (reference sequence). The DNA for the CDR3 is TGTGCCAGTAGTCCCGGGACAGGGGTGATTCAGCCCCAGCATTTT. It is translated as CASSPGTGVIQPQHF. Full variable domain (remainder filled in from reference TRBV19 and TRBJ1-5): DGGITQSPKYLFRKEGQNVTLSCEQNLNHDAMYWYRQDPGQGLRLIYYSQIVNDFQKGDIAEGYSVSREKKESFPLTVTSAQKNPTAFYLCASSPGTGVIQPQHFGDGTRLSIL.

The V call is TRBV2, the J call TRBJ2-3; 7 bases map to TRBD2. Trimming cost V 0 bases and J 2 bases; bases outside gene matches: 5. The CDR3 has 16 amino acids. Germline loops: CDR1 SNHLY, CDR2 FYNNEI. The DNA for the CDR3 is TGTGCCAGCAGTGAAGCTGGGCGGGGGAACACAGATACGCAGTATTTT. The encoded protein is CASSEAGRGNTDTQYF.

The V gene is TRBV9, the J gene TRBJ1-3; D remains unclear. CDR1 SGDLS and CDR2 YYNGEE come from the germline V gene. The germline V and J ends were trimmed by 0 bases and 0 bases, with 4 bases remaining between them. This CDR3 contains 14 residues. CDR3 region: CASSVVGSGNTIYF. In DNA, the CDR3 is TGTGCCAGCAGCGTAGTCGGCTCTGGAAACACCATATATTTT.

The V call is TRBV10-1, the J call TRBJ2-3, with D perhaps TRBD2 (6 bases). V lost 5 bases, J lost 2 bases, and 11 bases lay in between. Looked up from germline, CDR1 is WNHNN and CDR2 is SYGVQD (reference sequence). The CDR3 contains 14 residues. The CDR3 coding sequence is TGCGCCAGCAGTACGGGACTGACCACAGATACGCAGTATTTT. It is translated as CASSTGLTTDTQYF.